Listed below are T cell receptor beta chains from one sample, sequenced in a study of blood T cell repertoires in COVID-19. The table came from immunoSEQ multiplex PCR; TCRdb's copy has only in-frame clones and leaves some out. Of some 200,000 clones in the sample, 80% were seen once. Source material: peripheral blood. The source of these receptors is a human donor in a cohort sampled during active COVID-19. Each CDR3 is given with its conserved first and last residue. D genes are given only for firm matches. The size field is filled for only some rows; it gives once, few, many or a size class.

CSASRQGLQETQYF	TGCAGTGCTAGTCGCCAGGGGCTCCAAGAGACCCAGTACTTC	NA	NA	TRBV20-1	TRBJ2-5
CASSPRGGSDYNEQFF	TGTGCCAGCTCACCACGAGGGGGCTCGGACTACAATGAGCAGTTCTTC	NA	TRBD1	TRBV18	TRBJ2-1
CASSPGQGKTGELFF	TGTGCCAGCTCCCCCGGACAGGGGAAAACCGGGGAGCTGTTTTTT	NA	TRBD1	TRBV18	TRBJ2-2
CASSYGLAGPYEQYF	TGTGCCAGCAGCTACGGACTAGCGGGACCCTACGAGCAGTACTTC	once	TRBD2	TRBV11-1	TRBJ2-7
CASSFAGLRSTGELFF	TGTGCCAGCAGCTTCGCGGGACTAAGAAGCACCGGGGAGCTGTTTTTT	few	TRBD2	TRBV5-4	TRBJ2-2
CASSPSGTYNEQFF	TGCGCCAGCAGCCCTAGCGGTACCTACAATGAGCAGTTCTTC	few	TRBD2	TRBV5-1	TRBJ2-1
CASSWGTSSGNEQFF	TGCGCCAGCAGCTGGGGGACTAGCTCTGGGAATGAGCAGTTCTTC	NA	TRBD2	TRBV5-1	TRBJ2-1
CASSEAMDSSYEQYF	TGTGCCAGCAGTGAAGCCATGGACAGCTCCTACGAGCAGTACTTC	NA	NA	TRBV6-1	TRBJ2-7
CASSVGGQGAEAFF	TGTGCCAGCAGCGTAGGGGGACAGGGGGCTGAAGCTTTCTTT	few	TRBD1	TRBV9	TRBJ1-1
CASRVPRSNQPQHF	TGTGCCAGCAGGGTGCCGCGGTCCAATCAGCCCCAGCATTTT	NA	NA	TRBV28	TRBJ1-5
CASSQAGVNTEAFF	TGTGCCAGCAGCCAGGCGGGGGTTAACACTGAAGCTTTCTTT	once	NA	TRBV11-2	TRBJ1-1
CASSYSRTEQYF	TGTGCCAGCAGTTACTCTAGGACAGAGCAGTACTTC	NA	NA	TRBV6-2/TRBV6-3	TRBJ2-7
CASSYPPGQSKYEQYF	TGTGCCAGCAGTTACCCCCCGGGACAGAGCAAATACGAGCAGTACTTC	once	TRBD1	TRBV6-2/TRBV6-3	TRBJ2-7
CAWSVLIRAKNIQYF	TGTGCCTGGAGTGTCCTAATACGGGCCAAAAACATTCAGTACTTC	NA	NA	TRBV30	TRBJ2-4
CASSLGTANTGELFF	TGTGCCAGCAGTTTAGGGACAGCGAACACCGGGGAGCTGTTTTTT	NA	TRBD1	TRBV27	TRBJ2-2
CASSQVGTAGRSLHF	TGCGCCAGCAGCCAAGTCGGGACAGCCGGAAGGTCCCTCCACTTT	NA	TRBD1	TRBV4-3	TRBJ1-6
CASSPTGGANVLTF	TGTGCCAGCAGCCCAACCGGGGGGGCCAACGTCCTGACTTTC	once	NA	TRBV7-8	TRBJ2-6
CASSQIGQGNTGELFF	TGTGCCAGCAGCCAAATCGGACAGGGGAACACCGGGGAGCTGTTTTTT	NA	TRBD1	TRBV6-6	TRBJ2-2
CASSPLQGSEAFF	TGTGCCAGCAGTCCACTACAGGGGTCTGAAGCTTTCTTT	NA	TRBD1	TRBV12-3/TRBV12-4	TRBJ1-1
CASSETGGEANEKLFF	TGTGCCAGCAGCGAGACAGGGGGCGAGGCTAATGAAAAACTGTTTTTT	NA	TRBD1	TRBV7-8	TRBJ1-4
CASRLARAWNEQYF	TGCGCCAGCAGGCTTGCGAGGGCCTGGAACGAGCAGTACTTC	NA	NA	TRBV10-2	TRBJ2-7
CASSPPLSYSYEQYF	TGTGCCAGCAGTCCCCCCCTGTCCTACTCCTACGAGCAGTACTTC	NA	NA	TRBV28	TRBJ2-7
CASSSGRDSWFDGYTF	TGTGCCAGCAGTTCGGGGCGGGACAGTTGGTTCGATGGCTACACCTTC	once	TRBD1	TRBV27	TRBJ1-2
CASSLRGLAGGREQYF	TGTGCCAGCAGCCTTCGGGGGTTAGCGGGAGGGCGCGAGCAGTACTTC	NA	TRBD2	TRBV3-1/TRBV3-2	TRBJ2-7
CASSGGQGADTQYF	TGTGCCAGCAGCGGGGGACAGGGCGCGGATACGCAGTATTTT	NA	TRBD1	TRBV5-4	TRBJ2-3
CASKVGGLTGDGQPQHF	TGTGCCAGTAAGGTAGGGGGCCTGACAGGGGACGGTCAGCCCCAGCATTTT	once	TRBD1	TRBV19	TRBJ1-5
CASSPGTERNNEQFF	TGTGCCAGCAGCCCCGGGACAGAGAGAAACAATGAGCAGTTCTTC	NA	TRBD1	TRBV4-2	TRBJ2-1
CASSLFGGGSSYEQYF	TGTGCCAGCAGTTTGTTCGGGGGAGGGTCCTCCTACGAGCAGTACTTC	NA	TRBD2	TRBV28	TRBJ2-7
CASSQGTDSNQPQHF	TGTGCCAGCAGCCAAGGGACAGATAGCAATCAGCCCCAGCATTTT	NA	NA	TRBV4-2	TRBJ1-5
CASSYSPGSNQPQHF	TGTGCCAGCAGTTACTCGCCGGGGAGCAATCAGCCCCAGCATTTT	NA	NA	TRBV6-5	TRBJ1-5
CASSPATGASYNEQFF	TGTGCCAGCTCCCCGGCTACAGGGGCCTCCTACAATGAGCAGTTCTTC	once	TRBD1	TRBV18	TRBJ2-1
CASTGNYPYNEQFF	TGTGCCAGCACCGGAAACTATCCCTACAATGAGCAGTTCTTC	NA	NA	TRBV21-1	TRBJ2-1